This TCR beta chain was documented in a study of HIV-infected patients and healthy controls. The CDR3 is 13 residues long. CDR1 and CDR2 from the germline V gene are SNHLY and FYNNEI. Between the trimmed V and J ends, which lost 5 bases and 5 bases, there was a span of 11 bases. TCRdb reprocessed the 5' RACE reads via MiXCR and lists one record per CDR3 protein. The data show 65,000 to 70,000 distinct CDR3 sequences, less than 20% seen once. This clonotype was counted many times. The clonotype was recovered from a human donor in good health. The sequenced material came from CD4+ T cells from blood. The J gene is TRBJ2-3, the V gene TRBV2, with D tentatively TRBD1 or TRBD2 (5 bases each). This CDR3 reads CASSREGRDTQYF. The CDR3 coding sequence is TGTGCCAGCAGTCGTGAGGGGAGAGATACGCAGTATTTT.